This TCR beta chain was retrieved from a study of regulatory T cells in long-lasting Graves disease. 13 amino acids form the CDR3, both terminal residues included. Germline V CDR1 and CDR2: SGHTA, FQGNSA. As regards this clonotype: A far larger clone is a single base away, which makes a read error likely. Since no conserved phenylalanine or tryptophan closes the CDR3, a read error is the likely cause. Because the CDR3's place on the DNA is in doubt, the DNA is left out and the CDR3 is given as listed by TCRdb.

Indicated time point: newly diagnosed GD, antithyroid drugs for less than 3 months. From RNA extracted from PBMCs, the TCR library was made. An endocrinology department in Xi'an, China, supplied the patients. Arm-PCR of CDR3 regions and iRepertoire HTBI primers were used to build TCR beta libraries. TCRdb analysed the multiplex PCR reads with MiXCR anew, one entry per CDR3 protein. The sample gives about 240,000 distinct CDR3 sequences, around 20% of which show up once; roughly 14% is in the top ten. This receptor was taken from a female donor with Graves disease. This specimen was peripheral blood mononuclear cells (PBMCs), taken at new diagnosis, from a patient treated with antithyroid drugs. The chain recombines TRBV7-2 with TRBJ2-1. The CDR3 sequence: CASSLDSMDTQYL.